A single sample is the source of the 4 T cell receptor beta chains below, sequenced in a study of T-cell reconstitution after alpha-beta-depleted transplantation in children. The library targeted TCRbeta and was prepared with unique molecular identifiers. One entry per CDR3 protein, called by TCRdb with MiXCR from the PCR reads. The sample holds about 830,000 distinct CDR3 sequences, around 17% seen once. Sequencing was performed on PBMCs, mostly from graft donor cells, taken 360 days after TCRalphabeta/CD19-depleted stem cell transplant. The receptor source for this set is a male patient between 5 and 17 years old who had a stem cell transplant for acute lymphoblastic leukemia, so the T cells may come from the graft donor.

This clonotype was seen only a few times. This rearrangement joins TRBV20-1 to TRBJ2-4; 7 bases align to TRBD2. V was clipped by 0 bases and J by 3 bases; unmatched bases: 5. Looked up from germline, CDR1 is DFQATT and CDR2 is SNEGSKA (reference sequence). The CDR3 consists of 15 residues. This CDR3 is CSARDAGRGKNIQYF. The CDR3 nucleotides are TGCAGTGCTAGAGATGCAGGGAGGGGCAAAAACATTCAGTACTTC.

In its sample, this clonotype was seen a few times. The chain is built from TRBV30 and TRBJ1-6; a possible D gene is TRBD1 (6 bases). The CDR3 loop spans 13 amino acids. V lost 5 bases to trimming and J lost 10 bases, with 15 bases between them. Germline V lookup: CDR1 GTSNPN, CDR2 SVGIG (reference sequence). This chain's CDR3 is CAWATGIDSPLHF. CDR3 bases: TGTGCCTGGGCAACAGGGATTGACTCACCCCTCCACTTT.

The gene calls are TRBV5-1 and TRBJ2-1, with D possibly being TRBD2 (5 bases). CDR3 length equals 14 residues. Trimming took off 4 bases at V and 2 bases at J, with 10 bases between the two ends. Germline V gene data show CDR1 as SGHRS and CDR2 as YFSETQ. CDR3 sequence reads: CASSLAKPYNEQFF. CDR3 sequence (DNA): TGCGCCAGCAGCCTAGCCAAGCCCTACAATGAGCAGTTCTTC.

The sample holds a few counts of this clonotype. The chain combines TRBV12-3 or TRBV12-4 with TRBJ1-1; TRBD1 might be the D (5 bases). Trimming took 3 bases from V and 8 from J, leaving 7 bases between them. The CDR3 is made up of 11 amino acids. CDR3 sequence (DNA): TGTGCCAGCAGTTTTCGGGGGGAAGCTTTCTTT. Protein product: CASSFRGEAFF.